The rows below give T cell receptor beta chains drawn from one sample of a study of blood T cell repertoires in COVID-19. This table comes from immunoSEQ multiplex PCR, and its TCRdb copy is limited to in-frame clones, with some not included. The sample has roughly 120,000 clones, around 80% seen once. The sequenced material came from peripheral blood. Receptors were obtained from a woman in her seventies with acute or convalescent COVID-19. CDR3s include the opening cysteine and the closing phenylalanine or tryptophan. Fields, in order: clone size, V gene, D gene, J gene, CDR3 DNA, CDR3 protein. A D gene is named only where the DNA matches it firmly. Clone size is not always given. Where it is, it says once, few, many or a class for expanded clones.

clone size: .; V gene: TRBV7-3; D gene: .; J gene: TRBJ2-2; CDR3 DNA: TGTGCCAGCAGCTTATTTGGGGCTAGAGGGAACACCGGGGAGCTGTTTTTT; CDR3 protein: CASSLFGARGNTGELFF
clone size: .; V gene: TRBV10-2; D gene: TRBD1; J gene: TRBJ2-2; CDR3 DNA: TGCGCCAGCAGAAAGGGACAGGGTAATTCCGGGGAGCTGTTTTTT; CDR3 protein: CASRKGQGNSGELFF
clone size: .; V gene: TRBV6-5; D gene: .; J gene: TRBJ2-1; CDR3 DNA: TGTGCCAGCAGTTACGGTGAGAATGAGCAGTTCTTC; CDR3 protein: CASSYGENEQFF
clone size: .; V gene: TRBV2; D gene: .; J gene: TRBJ1-5; CDR3 DNA: TGTGCCAGCACTGGAGGACAGAATAATCAGCCCCAGCATTTT; CDR3 protein: CASTGGQNNQPQHF
clone size: few; V gene: TRBV10-3; D gene: .; J gene: TRBJ2-7; CDR3 DNA: TGTGCCATTCGGTCATCTGAGGCCTACGAGCAGTACTTC; CDR3 protein: CAIRSSEAYEQYF
clone size: .; V gene: TRBV11-3; D gene: .; J gene: TRBJ2-1; CDR3 DNA: TGTGCCAGCAGCTTAAATTCGAATGAGCAGTTCTTC; CDR3 protein: CASSLNSNEQFF
clone size: .; V gene: TRBV28; D gene: .; J gene: TRBJ1-2; CDR3 DNA: TGTGCCAGCAGTTTACCCGGGGTCTATGGCTACACCTTC; CDR3 protein: CASSLPGVYGYTF
clone size: .; V gene: TRBV19; D gene: TRBD1; J gene: TRBJ1-5; CDR3 DNA: TGTGCCAGTAGCTCAGGGGGGAATCAGCCCCAGCATTTT; CDR3 protein: CASSSGGNQPQHF
clone size: few; V gene: TRBV30; D gene: TRBD1; J gene: TRBJ1-4; CDR3 DNA: TGTGCCTGGGGGGACAGAGCAACTAATGAAAAACTGTTTTTT; CDR3 protein: CAWGDRATNEKLFF
clone size: .; V gene: TRBV29-1; D gene: TRBD2; J gene: TRBJ2-1; CDR3 DNA: TGCAGCGCCGGACTAGCGGGGGGTGAGCAGTTCTTC; CDR3 protein: CSAGLAGGEQFF
clone size: .; V gene: TRBV10-3; D gene: TRBD1; J gene: TRBJ2-7; CDR3 DNA: TGTGCCATCAGTGAGTTAGGACAGGGAGACGAGCAGTACTTC; CDR3 protein: CAISELGQGDEQYF
clone size: .; V gene: TRBV30; D gene: TRBD1; J gene: TRBJ2-2; CDR3 DNA: TGTGCCTGGAGTGTAAGGGGGCGTAGCGGGGAGCTGTTTTTT; CDR3 protein: CAWSVRGRSGELFF
clone size: .; V gene: TRBV7-6; D gene: TRBD2; J gene: TRBJ2-1; CDR3 DNA: TGTGCCCCCGGCAAGGGGCTAGCGGGAGAAAATGAGCAGTTCTTC; CDR3 protein: CAPGKGLAGENEQFF
clone size: .; V gene: TRBV24-1; D gene: .; J gene: TRBJ2-2; CDR3 DNA: TGTGCCACCAGTGTGAACAGTGAGAACGGGGAGCTGTTTTTT; CDR3 protein: CATSVNSENGELFF
clone size: .; V gene: TRBV11-1; D gene: TRBD1; J gene: TRBJ2-7; CDR3 DNA: TGTGCCAGCAGCTTGGGACAGCTGGGGGTCTACGAGCAGTACTTC; CDR3 protein: CASSLGQLGVYEQYF
clone size: .; V gene: TRBV19; D gene: .; J gene: TRBJ2-7; CDR3 DNA: TGTGCCAGTGGATTAGGGACTGCAAACTACGAGCAGTACTTC; CDR3 protein: CASGLGTANYEQYF
clone size: .; V gene: TRBV11-2; D gene: TRBD1; J gene: TRBJ1-2; CDR3 DNA: TGTGCCAGCAGCTTAGATTTGACAGGGGGAGGCTACACCTTC; CDR3 protein: CASSLDLTGGGYTF
clone size: .; V gene: TRBV11-1; D gene: .; J gene: TRBJ1-3; CDR3 DNA: TGTGCCAGCAGCCGCACGGGGGGCTTCTCTGGAAACACCATATATTTT; CDR3 protein: CASSRTGGFSGNTIYF
clone size: .; V gene: TRBV28; D gene: .; J gene: TRBJ1-1; CDR3 DNA: TGTGCCAGCAGACTACAGGGAATGGGGGCTTTCTTT; CDR3 protein: CASRLQGMGAFF
clone size: .; V gene: TRBV6-5; D gene: .; J gene: TRBJ1-1; CDR3 DNA: TGTGCCAGCAAGGGGGACACTGAAGCTTTCTTT; CDR3 protein: CASKGDTEAFF
clone size: .; V gene: TRBV19; D gene: .; J gene: TRBJ2-7; CDR3 DNA: TGTGCCAGTAGTATCGGAGACGGTTACGAGCAGTACTTC; CDR3 protein: CASSIGDGYEQYF
clone size: .; V gene: TRBV10-1; D gene: TRBD1; J gene: TRBJ1-4; CDR3 DNA: TGCGCCAGCAACACTACTCAGGGGGATGAAAAACTGTTTTTT; CDR3 protein: CASNTTQGDEKLFF
clone size: .; V gene: TRBV6-6; D gene: .; J gene: TRBJ2-5; CDR3 DNA: TGTGCCAGCAGCTCGACAGGGAGGGAGACCCAGTACTTC; CDR3 protein: CASSSTGRETQYF
clone size: .; V gene: TRBV4-1; D gene: TRBD2; J gene: TRBJ2-3; CDR3 DNA: TGCGCCAGCAGCCAAGGACCCCTAGCGGGGGGCACAGATACGCAGTATTTT; CDR3 protein: CASSQGPLAGGTDTQYF
clone size: .; V gene: TRBV5-6; D gene: .; J gene: TRBJ1-2; CDR3 DNA: TGTGCCAGCAGCGGCCGGAGGGGCTACACCTTC; CDR3 protein: CASSGRRGYTF
clone size: .; V gene: TRBV5-5; D gene: .; J gene: TRBJ1-6; CDR3 DNA: TGTGCCAGCAGCTTTGTGGGGGGTCCCCTCACCTCACCCCTCCACTTT; CDR3 protein: CASSFVGGPLTSPLHF
clone size: .; V gene: TRBV9; D gene: .; J gene: TRBJ2-1; CDR3 DNA: TGTGCCAGCAGCGTAAGGTGGGAGAACCATGAGCAGTTCTTC; CDR3 protein: CASSVRWENHEQFF
clone size: .; V gene: TRBV19; D gene: .; J gene: TRBJ2-6; CDR3 DNA: TGTGCCAGTAGTATAGTCGGGGTAGGAGTCTCTGGGGCCAACGTCCTGACTTTC; CDR3 protein: CASSIVGVGVSGANVLTF
clone size: .; V gene: TRBV5-6; D gene: TRBD2; J gene: TRBJ2-1; CDR3 DNA: TGTGCCAGCAGCTTTTTCTCTAGCGGGAGGGCGGCCAATGAGCAGTTCTTC; CDR3 protein: CASSFFSSGRAANEQFF
clone size: .; V gene: TRBV14; D gene: TRBD1; J gene: TRBJ2-1; CDR3 DNA: TGTGCCAGCAGCCAAGACCCCGGGACAGGGCCTTACAATGAGCAGTTCTTC; CDR3 protein: CASSQDPGTGPYNEQFF
clone size: .; V gene: TRBV2; D gene: TRBD1; J gene: TRBJ1-1; CDR3 DNA: TGTGCCAGCGGACAGGATTACCTCACTGAAGCTTTCTTT; CDR3 protein: CASGQDYLTEAFF
clone size: .; V gene: TRBV18; D gene: TRBD1; J gene: TRBJ1-5; CDR3 DNA: TGTGCCAGCTCACCAGGACAGGGCCAGCCCCAGCATTTT; CDR3 protein: CASSPGQGQPQHF
clone size: .; V gene: TRBV6-5; D gene: .; J gene: TRBJ1-6; CDR3 DNA: TGTGCCAGCAGTTACTACGGAGCCAATTCACCCCTCCACTTT; CDR3 protein: CASSYYGANSPLHF
clone size: once; V gene: TRBV6-1; D gene: .; J gene: TRBJ2-7; CDR3 DNA: TGTGCCAGCAGTGAAGGGGGACTCTACGAGCAGTACTTC; CDR3 protein: CASSEGGLYEQYF
clone size: .; V gene: TRBV10-3; D gene: .; J gene: TRBJ2-2; CDR3 DNA: TGTGCCATCAGTGAGTCGAGGAGTAACACCGGGGAGCTGTTTTTT; CDR3 protein: CAISESRSNTGELFF
clone size: .; V gene: TRBV19; D gene: TRBD2; J gene: TRBJ2-1; CDR3 DNA: TGTGCCAGTAGGCGTACCGGGACTAGCGGGTACAATGAGCAGTTCTTC; CDR3 protein: CASRRTGTSGYNEQFF
clone size: .; V gene: TRBV5-5; D gene: TRBD1; J gene: TRBJ2-7; CDR3 DNA: TGTGCCAGCAGCCTGAGGGGGACAGGGGTGTACGAGCAGTACTTC; CDR3 protein: CASSLRGTGVYEQYF
clone size: .; V gene: TRBV6-1; D gene: TRBD2; J gene: TRBJ2-7; CDR3 DNA: TGTGCCAGCAGTGAAGCCAACTCGGGACTAGGTCAAGAGCAGTACTTC; CDR3 protein: CASSEANSGLGQEQYF
clone size: .; V gene: TRBV4-1; D gene: TRBD2; J gene: TRBJ2-5; CDR3 DNA: TGCGCCAGCAGCCCACTAGCGGGAGGGAGGGAGACCCAGTACTTC; CDR3 protein: CASSPLAGGRETQYF
clone size: .; V gene: TRBV5-4; D gene: .; J gene: TRBJ2-5; CDR3 DNA: TGTGCCAGCAGCTTGGAAAACGCGAGAAAGACCCAGTACTTC; CDR3 protein: CASSLENARKTQYF
clone size: .; V gene: TRBV19; D gene: .; J gene: TRBJ1-2; CDR3 DNA: TGTGCCAGTACCCAGGGAGGGATCTCCGAGTATGGCTACACCTTC; CDR3 protein: CASTQGGISEYGYTF
clone size: .; V gene: TRBV7-2; D gene: TRBD1; J gene: TRBJ1-6; CDR3 DNA: TGTGCCAGCAGCACCCGGACAGGGCAGGGGAATTCACCCCTCCACTTT; CDR3 protein: CASSTRTGQGNSPLHF
clone size: .; V gene: TRBV5-1; D gene: TRBD1; J gene: TRBJ2-7; CDR3 DNA: TGCGCCAGCAGCCCACAGACAGGGGTCTCCTACGAGCAGTACTTC; CDR3 protein: CASSPQTGVSYEQYF
clone size: many; V gene: TRBV19; D gene: TRBD1; J gene: TRBJ1-1; CDR3 DNA: TGTGCCAGTAGGATTCGGACAGGCACCTTGAACACTGAAGCTTTCTTT; CDR3 protein: CASRIRTGTLNTEAFF
clone size: .; V gene: TRBV6-5; D gene: .; J gene: TRBJ1-1; CDR3 DNA: TGTGCCAGCACTACGAACGGAGTCTCGAACACTGAAGCTTTCTTT; CDR3 protein: CASTTNGVSNTEAFF
clone size: .; V gene: TRBV4-2; D gene: TRBD1; J gene: TRBJ2-7; CDR3 DNA: TGTGCCAGCAGCCAAGACGGGACAGGGGTTTACGAGCAGTACTTC; CDR3 protein: CASSQDGTGVYEQYF
clone size: once; V gene: TRBV11-2; D gene: TRBD1; J gene: TRBJ1-1; CDR3 DNA: TGTGCCAGCGGACCTAGGGGGCAGGCCACAACTACGAGTGAAGCTTTCTTT; CDR3 protein: CASGPRGQATTTSEAFF
clone size: once; V gene: TRBV5-1; D gene: .; J gene: TRBJ2-3; CDR3 DNA: TGCGCCGACAAAAAACTAGCATCCTCAGATACGCAGTATTTT; CDR3 protein: CADKKLASSDTQYF
clone size: .; V gene: TRBV7-2; D gene: TRBD1; J gene: TRBJ1-3; CDR3 DNA: TGTGCCAGCAGCTTAGTAGGCCAGGGGGGCACTGGAAACACCATATATTTT; CDR3 protein: CASSLVGQGGTGNTIYF